The present T cell receptor (beta chain) was sequenced within a study of blood T cell repertoires in COVID-19. Profiling relied on immunoSEQ multiplex PCR, and the TCRdb table lists in-frame clones only, not all of them. In the table there are about 370,000 clones, approximately 89% of which are singletons. CDR1 and CDR2 from the germline V gene are SGHVS and FQNEAQ. The CDR3 totals 12 residues. Between the trimmed V and J ends, which lost 6 bases and 4 bases, there was a span of 10 bases. This chain links TRBV7-8 with TRBJ2-7; perhaps TRBD1 as D (6 bases). The sample consisted of peripheral blood. The TCR comes from a young woman with COVID-19, enrolled during active disease. The CDR3: CASSQTGYEQYF. DNA for the CDR3: TGTGCCAGCAGTCAAACAGGGTACGAGCAGTACTTC.